These 20 T cell receptor beta chains were all obtained from the same sample, sequenced in a study of T cells in localized non-small cell lung cancer. The data were produced by immunoSEQ multiplex PCR, yet TCRdb's version contains in-frame clones alone and is incomplete. Of about 17,000 clones in the sample, around 80% were seen once. The sample was peripheral blood, taken before any cancer treatment. The origin of the receptors is a male donor at least 60 years old with stage III lung adenocarcinoma.

The V gene is TRBV4-1, the J gene TRBJ1-3; 8 bases agree with TRBD1. V lost 4 bases and J lost 2; bases outside the gene matches: 7. The CDR3 extends over 16 amino acids. Per germline, CDR1 MGHRA and CDR2 YSYEKL. The CDR3 region is CASSRLQTGAGNTIYF. The CDR3 region has the DNA TGCGCCAGCAGCCGTCTCCAGACAGGGGCTGGAAACACCATATATTTT.

V and J are TRBV5-1 and TRBJ2-1; the match to TRBD2 covers 9 bases. The germline CDR1 and CDR2 sequences are SGHRS and YFSETQ. The CDR3 runs 16 residues. Unmatched junction bases numbered 8, after V lost 1 base and J lost 6 bases. The CDR3 sequence: CASSLLPPGLANEQFF. The CDR3 DNA reads as TGCGCCAGCAGCTTGTTACCTCCGGGACTAGCCAATGAGCAGTTCTTC.

The V call is TRBV2, the J call TRBJ2-7; possibly TRBD1 for D (5 bases). CDR3 length: 16 amino acids. The germline V gene encodes CDR1 SNHLY and CDR2 FYNNEI. V lost 1 base and J lost 0, with 13 bases in between. The chain's CDR3 is CASSEVQVLSSYEQYF. In DNA, the CDR3 is TGTGCCAGCAGTGAAGTACAGGTATTGAGCTCCTACGAGCAGTACTTC.

CDR3 sequence: CASSLRTSGGTGGYEQYF. The DNA for the CDR3 is TGCGCCAGCAGCCTCAGGACTAGCGGGGGGACCGGAGGCTACGAGCAGTACTTC. The V gene is TRBV4-1, the J gene TRBJ2-7; 14 bases are shared with TRBD2. The V segment lost 4 bases and the J segment 3 bases; nucleotides outside the gene matches: 11. The CDR3 runs 18 residues. Per germline, CDR1 MGHRA and CDR2 YSYEKL.

The count of this clone is one. The chain's CDR3 is CASSVRAGGSTDTQYF. CDR3 nucleotides: TGTGCCAGCAGTGTAAGGGCGGGGGGGAGCACAGATACGCAGTATTTT. The chain combines TRBV2 with TRBJ2-3; 9 positions agree with TRBD2. The V gene's germline CDR1 is SNHLY and CDR2 FYNNEI. With 4 bases clipped from V and 0 bases from J, the junction kept 5 bases outside the gene matches. CDR3 length equals 16 residues.

The chain has TRBV4-2 and TRBJ2-1; 10 nucleotides align to TRBD2. The CDR3 is 17 residues long. In germline, CDR1 is LGHNA, CDR2 YNFKEQ. J was trimmed by 7 bases and V by 0 bases; bases with no gene match: 9. The CDR3 DNA reads as TGTGCCAGCAGCCAAGATTTGAGTAGCGGGGGGTATAATGAGCAGTTCTTC. Its translation: CASSQDLSSGGYNEQFF.

Concerning this clone: The sample contains more than one DNA sequence encoding this CDR3. The chain employs TRBV5-5 and TRBJ1-6; D is uncertain. With 4 bases removed from V and 10 bases from J, the gap between germline ends came to 21 bases. CDR3 length: 16 amino acids. From germline, CDR1 is SGHKS and CDR2 YYEKEE (reference sequence). The CDR3 DNA sequence: TGTGCCAGCAGCCTGTTTGCGGACGGGATCGGATCACCCCTCCACTTT. Translated: CASSLFADGIGSPLHF.

Written as DNA, the CDR3 is TGTGCCAGCAGTCTTGACAGGGACCACGAGCAGTACTTC. The encoded protein is CASSLDRDHEQYF. The chain combines TRBV2 with TRBJ2-7, with 7 bases identical to TRBD1. V lost 5 bases to trimming and J lost 5 bases; unmatched junction nucleotides: 6. There are 13 residues in the CDR3. Germline assignment: CDR1 SNHLY and CDR2 FYNNEI.

This clone has just one count. The rearrangement links TRBV9 to TRBJ2-6, with 7 bases matching TRBD1. Germline trimming cut 5 bases from V and 2 bases from J; bases unmatched to any gene: 10. The CDR3 sequence is 17 residues long. From germline, CDR1 is SGDLS and CDR2 YYNGEE. Here the CDR3 DNA reads TGTGCCAGCAGTGGAAACAGGGGAAAAGCTGGGGCCAACGTCCTGACTTTC. Translation: CASSGNRGKAGANVLTF.

J is TRBJ2-3 and V is TRBV13; the match to TRBD2 covers 11 bases. This CDR3 is built from 16 residues. The V gene's germline CDR1 is PRHDT and CDR2 FYEKMQ (reference sequence). V trimming: 3 bases; J trimming: 6 bases; junction bases outside the gene matches: 8. The CDR3 DNA sequence: TGTGCCAGCAGCTTCGGGCTAGCGGGGGGAGGGGATACGCAGTATTTT. The encoded protein is CASSFGLAGGGDTQYF.

J is TRBJ2-1 and V is TRBV6-6; TRBD2 aligns across 12 bases. The trim removed 8 bases at V and 2 bases at J, leaving 7 bases unmatched. Germline loops: CDR1 MNHNY, CDR2 SVGAGI (reference sequence). The CDR3 is made up of 16 amino acids. In DNA form, the CDR3 reads TGTGCCAGCGCGGCTAGCGGGGGGGGCCCCTACAATGAGCAGTTCTTC. This gives the protein CASAASGGGPYNEQFF.

By its share, this clone is medium-sized. This chain uses TRBV5-1 with TRBJ1-1; D gene unclear. Trimming shortened V by 6 bases and J by 1 base, and 10 bases separated the two germline ends. The CDR3 sequence is 13 residues long. CDR1 is SGHRS and CDR2 is YFSETQ in the germline V gene. The CDR3, as DNA: TGCGCCAGCAAGCTCGAAACGAACACTGAAGCTTTCTTT. Its protein product is CASKLETNTEAFF.

V usage is TRBV5-1 and J usage is TRBJ2-5, with a weak D call TRBD2 (5 bases). Germline V gene data show CDR1 as SGHRS and CDR2 as YFSETQ. The CDR3 covers 14 residues. Trimming removed 7 bases from V and 2 bases from J, with 15 bases in between. In DNA, the CDR3 is TGCGCCAGCGGAATAGGAGGCAGACAAGAGACCCAGTACTTC. It encodes CASGIGGRQETQYF.

This clone appeared a few times. The CDR3 DNA reads as TGTGCCAGCAGCCTAACAGGAGGCTCCTACAATGAGCAGTTCTTC. Translated, it gives CASSLTGGSYNEQFF. The rearrangement links TRBV7-9 to TRBJ2-1, with D perhaps being TRBD1 or TRBD2 (5 bases each). This CDR3 is built from 15 residues. V shed 5 bases and J shed 0 bases, with 11 bases lying between them. Germline V gene data show CDR1 as SEHNR and CDR2 as FQNEAQ (reference sequence).

The chain carries TRBV2 and TRBJ2-1, with unresolved D. The CDR3 is made up of 13 amino acids. Germline values: CDR1 SNHLY, CDR2 FYNNEI. V lost 6 bases and J lost 3, with 9 bases in between. CDR3 DNA: TGTGCCAGCAGGTACGACCTCTACAATGAGCAGTTCTTC. This sequence encodes CASRYDLYNEQFF.

This chain connects TRBV9 to TRBJ2-2; D call uncertain. Per germline, CDR1 SGDLS and CDR2 YYNGEE. Trimming stripped 0 bases from V and 0 bases from J, with 12 bases between. CDR3 size: 17 residues. CDR3 loop: CASSVGWWATNTGELFF. The CDR3 DNA reads as TGTGCCAGCAGCGTAGGATGGTGGGCTACGAACACCGGGGAGCTGTTTTTT. Based on the CDR3 plus reference TRBV9 and TRBJ2-2, the full variable domain is DSGVTQTPKHLITATGQRVTLRCSPRSGDLSVYWYQQSLDQGLQFLIQYYNGEERAKGNILERFSAQQFPDLHSELNLSSLELGDSALYFCASSVGWWATNTGELFFGEGSRLTVL.

The chain carries TRBV2 and TRBJ1-2; weak D call: TRBD1 (5 bases). V lost 3 bases and J 5 bases, leaving 10 bases between the germline ends. Germline assignment: CDR1 SNHLY and CDR2 FYNNEI. The CDR3 totals 13 residues. The CDR3 spells CASSEGGGYGYTF. The CDR3 nucleotides read TGTGCCAGCAGTGAGGGTGGGGGTTATGGCTACACCTTC.

V and J are TRBV10-3 and TRBJ1-5; D is uncertain. The germline V gene has CDR1 ENHRY and CDR2 SYGVKD. CDR3 size: 14 residues. Trimming removed 0 bases from V and 2 bases from J, with 5 bases in between. The CDR3 coding sequence is TGTGCCATCAGTGAGTCGAATGGCAATCAGCCCCAGCATTTT. The encoded protein is CAISESNGNQPQHF.

The V gene is TRBV30, the J gene TRBJ1-1; possibly TRBD1 for D (5 bases). The CDR3 is made up of 14 amino acids. Per the germline V gene, CDR1 is GTSNPN and CDR2 is SVGIG (reference sequence). V lost 4 bases to trimming and J lost 1 base, with 13 bases between them. The CDR3 region has the DNA TGTGCCTGGACCCGGGACTTTTCGAACACTGAAGCTTTCTTT. Translated: CAWTRDFSNTEAFF. Based on the CDR3 plus reference TRBV30 and TRBJ1-1, the full variable domain is SQTIHQWPATLVQPVGSPLSLECTVEGTSNPNLYWYRQAAGRGLQLLFYSVGIGQISSEVPQNLSASRPQDRQFILSSKKLLLSDSGFYLCAWTRDFSNTEAFFGQGTRLTVV.

The chain carries TRBV11-2 and TRBJ2-4; D is uncertain. This CDR3 is 13 amino acids long. Germline assignment: CDR1 SGHAT and CDR2 FQNNGV. V was pared by 0 bases and J by 8 bases, with 8 bases between. The CDR3 DNA sequence: TGTGCCAGCAGCTTAGACCGGGCGGACATTCAGTACTTC. It codes for CASSLDRADIQYF.